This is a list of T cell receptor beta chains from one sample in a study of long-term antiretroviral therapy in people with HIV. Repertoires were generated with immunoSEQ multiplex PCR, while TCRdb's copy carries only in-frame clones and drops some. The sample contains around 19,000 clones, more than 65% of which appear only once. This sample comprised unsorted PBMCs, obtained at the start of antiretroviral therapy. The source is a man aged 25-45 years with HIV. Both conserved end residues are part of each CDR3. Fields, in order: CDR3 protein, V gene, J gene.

CASSLDNGNQPQHF	TRBV18	TRBJ1-5
CASSLRGNDEKLFF	TRBV12-1	TRBJ1-4
CASSILGNQPQHF	TRBV19	TRBJ1-5
CATSRDGQEGNTGELFF	TRBV15	TRBJ2-2
CASSLASGGVEETQYF	TRBV11-2	TRBJ2-5
CASSKQVSYEQYF	TRBV27	TRBJ2-7
CASSPMTAPNTGELFF	TRBV7-3	TRBJ2-2
CASSLGDKYQETQYF	TRBV5-1	TRBJ2-5
CAWALNTEAFF	TRBV30	TRBJ1-1
CASSQAFGGGPLKSYEQYF	TRBV4-1	TRBJ2-7
CASSLEGTGRDTIYF	TRBV5-1	TRBJ1-3
CASSFRSSDRDTGELFF	TRBV27	TRBJ2-2
CASSLRFSGRAYNEQFF	TRBV14	TRBJ2-1
CAWGPIYSEAFF	TRBV30	TRBJ1-1
CASSLSISTNRVF	TRBV27	TRBJ2-1
CAWSVKGGHQPQHF	TRBV30	TRBJ1-5
CASSERVSTEAFF	TRBV6-1	TRBJ1-1
CASSSKPNRAANYGYTF	TRBV9	TRBJ1-2
CASSLFNTGTGYEQYF	TRBV28	TRBJ2-7
CASRLGGLSSYNEQFF	TRBV19	TRBJ2-1
CASSLALADQAHEQYF	TRBV5-4	TRBJ2-7
CASSSGQGRSEQYF	TRBV6-1	TRBJ2-7
CASSGSQGKRNEQFF	TRBV28	TRBJ2-1
CASSLAQRPPYEQYF	TRBV7-8	TRBJ2-7
CASSYSTGDTQYF	TRBV6-6	TRBJ2-3
CASSQEETSWDTGELFF	TRBV4-1	TRBJ2-2
CAVRLAPTGELFF	TRBV13	TRBJ2-2
CASSLMDRGHEQFF	TRBV5-1	TRBJ2-1
CASSLTGASHEQYF	TRBV14	TRBJ2-7
CASSEAGGTDGTGELFF	TRBV6-1	TRBJ2-2
CASSPGGGYYEQYF	TRBV19	TRBJ2-7
CASSTVGIGYEQYF	TRBV27	TRBJ2-7
CASSAGDYQETQYF	TRBV30	TRBJ2-5
CASLDRGRMNTEAFF	TRBV27	TRBJ1-1
CASSLGRGPREQYF	TRBV13	TRBJ2-7
CASRRGLSSYEQYF	TRBV27	TRBJ2-7
CASSLGRYYGYTF	TRBV28	TRBJ1-2
CASSPGQVDQPQHF	TRBV5-1	TRBJ1-5
CASSVTSGIQETQYF	TRBV9	TRBJ2-5
CASSQDLGDRVTGNQPQHF	TRBV4-2	TRBJ1-5
CASNSRDTNQPQHF	TRBV6-6	TRBJ1-5
CASSLTSGRAEYNEQFF	TRBV4-3	TRBJ2-1